This entry lists 29 T cell receptor beta chains sequenced from one sample in a study of OX40 agonist ivuxolimab in advanced cancers. Clones were sequenced by immunoSEQ multiplex PCR, and TCRdb holds only the in-frame ones, with some missing. The sample records 45,000 to 65,000 clones, approximately 79% being singletons. This specimen consisted of CD4+ or CD8+ T cells sorted from blood, obtained in a trial of the OX40 agonist ivuxolimab. The origin of the receptors is an adult with an advanced solid tumor such as melanoma, head and neck, liver or kidney cancer.

V and J are TRBV4-3 and TRBJ2-7; D is possibly TRBD1 (7 bases). V was shortened by 0 bases and J by 3 bases, with 12 bases between the two germline ends. CDR1 is LGHNA, CDR2 YSLEER, per germline. The CDR3 has 15 residues. The CDR3 region is CASSQEGGGHYEQYF. The CDR3 DNA reads TGCGCCAGCAGCCAAGAAGGAGGGGGCCACTACGAGCAGTACTTC.

The chain is built from TRBV4-3 and TRBJ1-5; TRBD1 aligns across 8 bases. V gave up 5 bases and J gave up 6 bases; unmatched junction bases: 9. The germline V gene encodes CDR1 LGHNA and CDR2 YSLEER. This CDR3 contains 15 residues. DNA of the CDR3: TGCGCCAGCAGCGCCGGACAGGGAAGAGGTCAGCCCCAGCATTTT. Its translation: CASSAGQGRGQPQHF.

J is TRBJ2-3 and V is TRBV2, with TRBD1 matching over 10 bases. The germline V gene has CDR1 SNHLY and CDR2 FYNNEI. The CDR3 has 15 amino acids. The ends lost 6 bases at V and 0 bases at J; junction bases unmatched: 3. CDR3 region: CASRPDRGSTDTQYF. Here the CDR3 DNA reads TGTGCCAGCAGACCGGACAGGGGGAGCACAGATACGCAGTATTTT.

The rearrangement links TRBV11-2 to TRBJ2-3; a possible D gene is TRBD2 (7 bases). V lost 0 bases and J 6 bases, leaving 16 bases between the germline ends. Germline loops: CDR1 SGHAT, CDR2 FQNNGV. There are 16 residues in the CDR3. The CDR3 DNA sequence: TGTGCCAGCAGCTTAGATAGGGGGGGGACGATCGATACGCAGTATTTT. Translating gives CASSLDRGGTIDTQYF.

The chain is built from TRBV19 and TRBJ2-1; D perhaps matches TRBD2 (5 bases). This CDR3 is built from 16 residues. The germline CDR1 and CDR2 sequences are LNHDA and SQIVND (reference sequence). With 3 bases removed from V and 0 bases from J, the gap between germline ends came to 12 bases. CDR3 amino acids: CASSISGAGSYNEQFF. CDR3 nucleotides: TGTGCCAGTAGTATCAGCGGCGCCGGCTCCTACAATGAGCAGTTCTTC.

This chain links TRBV28 with TRBJ2-7; D is possibly TRBD1 or TRBD2 (6 bases each). The CDR3 extends over 14 amino acids. Trimming cost V 7 bases and J 7 bases, with 20 bases left between them. From germline, CDR1 is MDHEN and CDR2 SYDVKM. The DNA of the CDR3 is TGTGCCAGCACCCAAGGTTGGGGGGCAAGGGAGCAGTACTTC. Translating gives CASTQGWGAREQYF.

The V gene is TRBV11-2, the J gene TRBJ1-1; D unclear. The V and J ends lost 1 base and 5 bases respectively, with 8 bases between them. Germline lookup yields CDR1 SGHAT and CDR2 FQNNGV. This CDR3 has 13 residues. CDR3 protein: CASSLVLGTEAFF. DNA of the CDR3: TGTGCCAGCAGCTTAGTATTGGGGACTGAAGCTTTCTTT.

The chain has TRBV28 and TRBJ2-1, with D possibly TRBD2 on 9 matching bases. V dropped 6 bases and J dropped 3 bases, with 24 bases sitting between them. The CDR3 length is 18 residues. In germline, CDR1 is MDHEN, CDR2 SYDVKM. Written as DNA, the CDR3 is TGTGCCAGCAGAACCCAGGGGGCTAGCGGGACGGGCTACAATGAGCAGTTCTTC. It translates to CASRTQGASGTGYNEQFF.

The chain couples TRBV28 to TRBJ1-3, with D possibly TRBD1 on 5 matching bases. CDR3 length: 15 amino acids. Trimming removed 7 bases from V and 0 bases from J, with 13 bases in between. Germline loops: CDR1 MDHEN, CDR2 SYDVKM. The CDR3 DNA reads as TGTGCCAGCATTGAGGGCAGGGCCTCTGGAAACACCATATATTTT. It yields the protein CASIEGRASGNTIYF.

This clone was seen more than once but under ten times. This chain connects TRBV11-2 to TRBJ2-7, with D hard to call. The CDR3 has 13 residues. CDR1 is SGHAT and CDR2 is FQNNGV in the germline V gene. V lost 2 bases to trimming and J lost 9 bases, with 14 bases between them. The CDR3 nucleotides are TGTGCCAGCAGCTTATTCCGCGAGCCCCGGCAGTACTTC. Translating it yields CASSLFREPRQYF.

This clone came up a few times. The chain couples TRBV4-1 to TRBJ1-3; D uncertain. With 6 bases removed from V and 0 bases from J, the gap between germline ends came to 12 bases. Per the germline V gene, CDR1 is MGHRA and CDR2 is YSYEKL. The CDR3 sequence is 15 residues long. In DNA form, the CDR3 reads TGCGCCAGCAGTCGGACGGGGAGCTCTGGAAACACCATATATTTT. This codes for CASSRTGSSGNTIYF.

This clone was detected a few times. This sequence joins TRBV4-3 and TRBJ2-5, with 9 bases lining up with TRBD2. CDR3 length: 16 amino acids. Germline CDR1 and CDR2: LGHNA and YSLEER. J lost 4 bases, V lost 0 bases, and 6 bases had no gene match. CDR3: CASSQERGGLGETQYF. The CDR3 DNA is TGCGCCAGCAGCCAAGAGCGGGGGGGTCTCGGAGAGACCCAGTACTTC.

The chain uses TRBV7-8 and TRBJ1-1, with 9 bases that match TRBD1. After removal of 5 bases from V and 7 bases from J, the junction contained 8 bases not matched to a gene. CDR3 length equals 14 residues. The germline CDR1 and CDR2 sequences are SGHVS and FQNEAQ. The CDR3 DNA reads as TGTGCCAGCAGCCCGAGACAGGGGGTTATTGAAGCTTTCTTT. It encodes CASSPRQGVIEAFF. The full variable domain, in which reference TRBV7-8 and TRBJ1-1 provide the parts outside the CDR3, is GAGVSQSPRYKVAKRGQDVALRCDPISGHVSLFWYQQALGQGPEFLTYFQNEAQLDKSGLPSDRFFAERPEGSVSTLKIQRTQQEDSAVYLCASSPRQGVIEAFFGQGTRLTVV.

V usage is TRBV2 and J usage is TRBJ2-2, with D unresolved. The CDR3 has 11 residues. Trimming removed 6 bases at V and 4 bases at J, with 3 bases between. Germline CDR1 SNHLY, CDR2 FYNNEI. The CDR3 coding sequence is TGTGCCAGCAGGAGCACCGGGGAGCTGTTTTTT. This gives the protein CASRSTGELFF. The complete variable domain, with remaining parts taken from reference TRBV2 and TRBJ2-2, reads EPEVTQTPSHQVTQMGQEVILRCVPISNHLYFYWYRQILGQKVEFLVSFYNNEISEKSEIFDDQFSVERPDGSNFTLKIRSTKLEDSAMYFCASRSTGELFFGEGSRLTVL.

The rearrangement joins TRBV10-1 to TRBJ2-7, with TRBD1 identical over 7 bases. V was clipped by 0 bases and J by 5 bases; unmatched bases: 7. This CDR3 region has 15 residues. CDR1 and CDR2 (germline): WNHNN, SYGVQD (reference sequence). CDR3 nucleotide sequence: TGCGCCAGCAGTGAGTCGACAGGGATTCCCCACGAGCAGTACTTC. Protein: CASSESTGIPHEQYF.

The genes are TRBV6-6 and TRBJ1-5; D unclear. Germline CDR1 MNHNY, CDR2 SVGAGI (reference sequence). The CDR3 has 13 amino acids. Trimming took off 3 bases at V and 2 bases at J, with 5 bases between the two ends. CDR3 region: CASSYGGNQPQHF. CDR3 bases: TGTGCCAGCAGTTATGGGGGCAATCAGCCCCAGCATTTT.

The V and J genes are TRBV11-3 and TRBJ2-3; 10 nucleotides line up with TRBD2. V dropped 3 bases and J dropped 6; count of bases not matched to a gene: 6. CDR1 SGHNT and CDR2 YENEEA come from the germline V gene. There are 15 residues in the CDR3. The CDR3 sequence: CASSFSGRAPDTQYF. The CDR3 DNA follows: TGTGCCAGCAGCTTCAGCGGGAGGGCCCCTGATACGCAGTATTTT.

V usage is TRBV15 and J usage is TRBJ1-2, with D possibly matching TRBD1 (5 bases). V lost 0 bases to trimming and J lost 7 bases, with 15 bases between them. CDR1 and CDR2 (germline): LNHNV, YYDKDF (reference sequence). There are 15 residues in the CDR3. CDR3 DNA: TGTGCCACCAGCAGAGATGTCCGGGGGAATGTTGGCTACACCTTC. Protein product: CATSRDVRGNVGYTF.

The chain recombines TRBV29-1 with TRBJ2-5; 7 bases map to TRBD2. The ends lost 8 bases at V and 1 base at J; junction bases unmatched: 10. The CDR3 extends over 14 amino acids. CDR1 and CDR2 (germline): SQVTM, ANQGSEA. The CDR3 loop reads CSILVLAGQETQYF. The CDR3 nucleotides read TGCAGCATCCTAGTTTTAGCGGGCCAAGAGACCCAGTACTTC.

CDR3 in amino acids: CASSAWAGGENQPQHF. As DNA, the CDR3 is TGTGCCAGTAGTGCCTGGGCAGGGGGGGAGAATCAGCCCCAGCATTTT. This chain links TRBV19 with TRBJ1-5, with 7 positions matching TRBD1. The germline CDR1 and CDR2 sequences are LNHDA and SQIVND (reference sequence). V was pared by 5 bases and J by 4 bases, with 11 bases of the junction left unmatched. The CDR3 covers 16 residues.

The chain is built from TRBV19 and TRBJ2-6; 7 nucleotides agree with TRBD1. The CDR3 runs 17 residues. The V segment lost 7 bases and the J segment 0 bases; nucleotides outside the gene matches: 9. The germline V gene encodes CDR1 LNHDA and CDR2 SQIVND (reference sequence). CDR3 in DNA: TGTGCCAGTACCCCAAGAGGGGGCCGCTCTGGGGCCAACGTCCTGACTTTC. Translation: CASTPRGGRSGANVLTF.

The chain employs TRBV28 and TRBJ2-3, with a possible D match to TRBD2 (7 bases). Per the germline V gene, CDR1 is MDHEN and CDR2 is SYDVKM. V shed 3 bases and J shed 7 bases, with 17 bases lying between them. The CDR3 extends over 15 amino acids. CDR3 DNA: TGTGCCAGCAGTTTTGGGGGCGGGAGAAGAAATACGCAGTATTTT. Protein: CASSFGGGRRNTQYF. Variable domain in full (rest from reference TRBV28 and TRBJ2-3): DVKVTQSSRYLVKRTGEKVFLECVQDMDHENMFWYRQDPGLGLRLIYFSYDVKMKEKGDIPEGYSVSREKKERFSLILESASTNQTSMYLCASSFGGGRRNTQYFGPGTRLTVL.

The rearrangement uses TRBV6-5 and TRBJ1-1; maybe TRBD1 (5 bases). The CDR3 totals 14 residues. CDR1 and CDR2 from the germline V gene are MNHEY and SVGAGI. Trimming took off 0 bases at V and 11 bases at J, with 16 bases between the two ends. The CDR3 bases are TGTGCCAGCAGTTACTCCGCGGGCCTCCGGGGGGCTTTCTTT. Protein sequence: CASSYSAGLRGAFF.

The chain is built from TRBV5-1 and TRBJ1-2; weak D call: TRBD1 (6 bases). This CDR3 contains 16 residues. Germline CDR1 and CDR2: SGHRS and YFSETQ. V lost 0 bases, J lost 4 bases, and 16 bases lay in between. The CDR3 spells CASSLGDDRRTYGYTF. The CDR3 bases are TGCGCCAGCAGCTTGGGAGACGACAGGAGGACCTATGGCTACACCTTC.

This clone has a handful of counts. V and J are TRBV5-6 and TRBJ2-3; 11 bases are shared with TRBD2. Germline lookup yields CDR1 SGHDT and CDR2 YYEEEE. The CDR3 is 16 residues long. V gave up 2 bases and J gave up 2 bases; unmatched junction bases: 4. The CDR3 sequence: CASSFTSGRVTDTQYF. The DNA for the CDR3 is TGTGCCAGCAGCTTTACTAGCGGGAGAGTCACAGATACGCAGTATTTT.

The gene calls are TRBV29-1 and TRBJ1-5; the match to TRBD1 covers 10 bases. The V gene's germline CDR1 is SQVTM and CDR2 ANQGSEA. CDR3 length: 12 amino acids. V trimming: 7 bases; J trimming: 12 bases; junction bases outside the gene matches: 9. CDR3 in DNA: TGCAGCGCCCTAGACAGGGGGCTTTTCCAGCATTTT. Encoded protein: CSALDRGLFQHF. Full variable domain (remainder filled in from reference TRBV29-1 and TRBJ1-5): SAVISQKPSRDICQRGTSLTIQCQVDSQVTMMFWYRQQPGQSLTLIATANQGSEATYESGFVIDKFPISRPNLTFSTLTVSNMSPEDSSIYLCSALDRGLFQHFGDGTRLSIL.

The sample holds one count of this clone. The chain employs TRBV7-2 and TRBJ1-1; possible D gene TRBD1, 5 bases. CDR1 is SGHTA, CDR2 FQGNSA, per germline. With 2 bases removed from V and 0 bases from J, the gap between germline ends came to 13 bases. This CDR3 comprises 16 residues. CDR3: CASSLTARAMNTEAFF. The CDR3 DNA is TGTGCCAGCAGCTTAACTGCCAGGGCTATGAACACTGAAGCTTTCTTT.

V and J are TRBV18 and TRBJ1-1; D uncertain. The germline gives CDR1 KGHSH, CDR2 LQKENI. The CDR3 is 15 amino acids. Trimming pared 3 bases from V and 0 bases from J, leaving 11 bases between. The CDR3 DNA reads TGTGCCAGCTCACCCATAGGTGGGATGAACACTGAAGCTTTCTTT. Its translation is CASSPIGGMNTEAFF.

V usage is TRBV6-1 and J usage is TRBJ2-1; TRBD2 aligns across 10 bases. The J segment lost 15 bases and the V segment lost 7 bases, leaving 15 bases of the junction unmatched. Germline V CDR1 and CDR2: MNHNS, SASEGT. The CDR3 contains 14 residues. CDR3 protein: CASTPGPAGGLPFF. CDR3 coding DNA: TGTGCCAGCACCCCAGGCCCAGCGGGGGGGCTTCCGTTCTTC.